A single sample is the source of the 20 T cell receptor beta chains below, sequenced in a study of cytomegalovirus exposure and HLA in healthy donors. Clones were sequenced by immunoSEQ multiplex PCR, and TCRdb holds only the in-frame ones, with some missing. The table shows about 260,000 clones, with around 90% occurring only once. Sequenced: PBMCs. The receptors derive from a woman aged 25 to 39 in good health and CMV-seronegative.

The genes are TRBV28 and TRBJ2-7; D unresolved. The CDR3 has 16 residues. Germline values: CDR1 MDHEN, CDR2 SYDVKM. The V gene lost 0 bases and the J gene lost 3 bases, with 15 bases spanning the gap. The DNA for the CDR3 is TGTGCCAGCAGTTTATGGGCTGGAAGGTCGGACTACGAGCAGTACTTC. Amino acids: CASSLWAGRSDYEQYF.

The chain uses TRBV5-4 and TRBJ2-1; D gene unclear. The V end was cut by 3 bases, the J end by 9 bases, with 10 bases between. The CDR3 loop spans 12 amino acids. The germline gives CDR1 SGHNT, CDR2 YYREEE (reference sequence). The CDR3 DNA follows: TGTGCCAGCAGCTCTCCAGTAGGTGAGCAGTTCTTC. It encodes CASSSPVGEQFF. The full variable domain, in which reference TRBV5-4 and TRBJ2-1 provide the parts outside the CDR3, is ETGVTQSPTHLIKTRGQQVTLRCSSQSGHNTVSWYQQALGQGPQFIFQYYREEENGRGNFPPRFSGLQFPNYSSELNVNALELDDSALYLCASSSPVGEQFFGPGTRLTVL.

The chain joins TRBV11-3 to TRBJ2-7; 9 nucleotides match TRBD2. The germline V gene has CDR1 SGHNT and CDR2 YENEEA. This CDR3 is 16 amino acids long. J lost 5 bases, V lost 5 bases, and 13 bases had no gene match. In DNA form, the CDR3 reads TGTGCCAGCAGCAGCCGTAGCGGGAGTAAGGTTGACGAGCAGTACTTC. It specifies CASSSRSGSKVDEQYF.

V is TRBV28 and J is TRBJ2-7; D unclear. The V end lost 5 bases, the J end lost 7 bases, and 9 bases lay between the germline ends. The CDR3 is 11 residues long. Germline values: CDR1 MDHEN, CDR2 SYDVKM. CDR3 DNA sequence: TGTGCCAGCAGTCCCGCCTTTGAGCAGTACTTC. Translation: CASSPAFEQYF.

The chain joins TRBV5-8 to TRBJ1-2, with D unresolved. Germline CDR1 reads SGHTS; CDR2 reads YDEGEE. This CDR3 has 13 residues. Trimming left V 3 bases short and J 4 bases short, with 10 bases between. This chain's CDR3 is CASSYVLTYGYTF. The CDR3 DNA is TGTGCCAGCAGCTACGTACTGACCTATGGCTACACCTTC.

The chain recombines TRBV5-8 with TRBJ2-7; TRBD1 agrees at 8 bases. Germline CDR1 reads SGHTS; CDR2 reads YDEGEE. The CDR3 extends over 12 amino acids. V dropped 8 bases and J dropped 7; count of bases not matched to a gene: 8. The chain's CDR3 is CASDGQGAEQYF. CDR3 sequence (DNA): TGTGCCAGTGACGGGCAGGGGGCTGAGCAGTACTTC.

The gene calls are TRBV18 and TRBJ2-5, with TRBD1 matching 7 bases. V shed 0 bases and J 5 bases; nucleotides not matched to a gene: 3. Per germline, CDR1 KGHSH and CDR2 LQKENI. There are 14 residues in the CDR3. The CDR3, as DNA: TGTGCCAGCTCACCACCGACAGGGTCCGAGACCCAGTACTTC. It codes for CASSPPTGSETQYF.

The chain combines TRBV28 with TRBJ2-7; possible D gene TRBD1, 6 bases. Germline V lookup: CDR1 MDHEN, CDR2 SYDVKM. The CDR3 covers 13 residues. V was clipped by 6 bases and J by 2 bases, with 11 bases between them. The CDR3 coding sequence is TGTGCCAGCAGGCCAGGGGCGGCCTACGAGCAGTACTTC. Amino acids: CASRPGAAYEQYF.

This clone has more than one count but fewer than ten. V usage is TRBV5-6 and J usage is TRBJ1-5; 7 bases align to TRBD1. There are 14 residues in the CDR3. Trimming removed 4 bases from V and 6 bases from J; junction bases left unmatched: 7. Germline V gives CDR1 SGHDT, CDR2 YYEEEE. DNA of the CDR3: TGTGCCAGCAGCGTAACAGGGGCGGGTCAGCCCCAGCATTTT. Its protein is CASSVTGAGQPQHF.

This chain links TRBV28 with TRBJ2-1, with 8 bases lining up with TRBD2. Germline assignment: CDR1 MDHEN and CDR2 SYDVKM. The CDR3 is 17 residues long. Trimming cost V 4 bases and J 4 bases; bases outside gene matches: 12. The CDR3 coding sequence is TGTGCCAGCAGTTCGCCCGGACTAGCCAACAATTACAATGAGCAGTTCTTC. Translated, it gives CASSSPGLANNYNEQFF.

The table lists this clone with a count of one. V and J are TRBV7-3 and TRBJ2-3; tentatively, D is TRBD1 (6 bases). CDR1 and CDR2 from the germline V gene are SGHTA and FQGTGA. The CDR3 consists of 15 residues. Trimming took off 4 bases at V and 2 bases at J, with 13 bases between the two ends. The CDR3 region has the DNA TGTGCCAGCAGCTACTCAGGGGTTACCACAGATACGCAGTATTTT. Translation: CASSYSGVTTDTQYF.

The CDR3 reads CASSPINPADTQYF. CDR3 sequence (DNA): TGCGCCAGCAGCCCCATAAACCCGGCGGATACGCAGTATTTT. The chain joins TRBV4-3 to TRBJ2-3; the D is unclear. V lost 4 bases to trimming and J lost 6 bases, with 14 bases between them. Germline V gene sequence: CDR1 LGHNA, CDR2 YSLEER. The CDR3 is 14 amino acids.

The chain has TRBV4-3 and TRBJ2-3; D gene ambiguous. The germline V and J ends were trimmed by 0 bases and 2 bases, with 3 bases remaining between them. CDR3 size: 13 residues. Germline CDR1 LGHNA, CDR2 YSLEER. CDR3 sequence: CASSQDFTDTQYF. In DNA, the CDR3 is TGCGCCAGCAGCCAAGACTTCACAGATACGCAGTATTTT.

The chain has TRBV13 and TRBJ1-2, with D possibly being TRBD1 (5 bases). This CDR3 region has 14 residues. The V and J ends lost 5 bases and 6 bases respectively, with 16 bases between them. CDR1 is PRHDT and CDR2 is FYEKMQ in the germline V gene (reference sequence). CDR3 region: CASSPRGGTHGYTF. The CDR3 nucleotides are TGTGCCAGCAGCCCCCGGGGAGGGACGCATGGCTACACCTTC.

The CDR3 region is CASSGSGRADTQYF. The CDR3 nucleotides read TGTGCCAGTAGTGGTAGCGGGAGGGCAGATACGCAGTATTTT. This chain uses TRBV19 with TRBJ2-3, with 11 positions matching TRBD2. Germline V gene lookup returns CDR1 LNHDA and CDR2 SQIVND (reference sequence). Trimming cost V 5 bases and J 4 bases; bases outside gene matches: 2. This CDR3 contains 14 residues.

The CDR3 DNA reads TGTGCCAGCAGCTTGCTAGCGGGAGGGTGGGGGAACGAGCAGTACTTC. It specifies CASSLLAGGWGNEQYF. The V gene is TRBV5-5, the J gene TRBJ2-7; 12 bases are a match to TRBD2. V shed 1 base, J shed 5 bases, and the junction held 7 bases outside the gene matches. The CDR3 covers 16 residues. Germline V gene data show CDR1 as SGHKS and CDR2 as YYEKEE (reference sequence).

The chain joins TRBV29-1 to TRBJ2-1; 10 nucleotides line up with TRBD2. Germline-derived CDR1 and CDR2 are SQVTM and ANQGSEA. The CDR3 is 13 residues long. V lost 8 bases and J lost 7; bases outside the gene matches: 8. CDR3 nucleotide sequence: TGCAGCCTTATCCCGGGACTAGCGAATGAGCAGTTCTTC. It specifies CSLIPGLANEQFF.

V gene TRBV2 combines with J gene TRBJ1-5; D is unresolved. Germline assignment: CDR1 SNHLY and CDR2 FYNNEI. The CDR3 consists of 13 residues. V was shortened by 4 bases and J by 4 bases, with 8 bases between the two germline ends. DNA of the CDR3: TGTGCCAGCAGTGTTACGGGGAATCAGCCCCAGCATTTT. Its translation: CASSVTGNQPQHF. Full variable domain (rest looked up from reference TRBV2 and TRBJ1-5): EPEVTQTPSHQVTQMGQEVILRCVPISNHLYFYWYRQILGQKVEFLVSFYNNEISEKSEIFDDQFSVERPDGSNFTLKIRSTKLEDSAMYFCASSVTGNQPQHFGDGTRLSIL.

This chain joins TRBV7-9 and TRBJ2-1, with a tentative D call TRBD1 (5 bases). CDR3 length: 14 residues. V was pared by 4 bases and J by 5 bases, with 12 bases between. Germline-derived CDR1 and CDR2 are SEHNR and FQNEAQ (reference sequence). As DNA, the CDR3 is TGTGCCAGCAGCTACCCGACAGCCAACAATGAGCAGTTCTTC. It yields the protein CASSYPTANNEQFF.

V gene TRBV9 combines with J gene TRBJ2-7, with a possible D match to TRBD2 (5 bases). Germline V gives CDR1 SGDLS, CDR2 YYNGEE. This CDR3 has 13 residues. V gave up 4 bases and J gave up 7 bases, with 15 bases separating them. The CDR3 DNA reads TGTGCCAGCAGCAGCGGCCGTGTAGCGGAGCAGTACTTC. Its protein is CASSSGRVAEQYF.